This entry describes one TCR beta chain. This clone's antigen is unknown. No much larger clone exists at a distance of one base, and base qualities are not known. Library generation was performed with the immunoSEQ multiplex PCR assay. Alongside multiparametric flow cytometry, deep sequencing of rearranged TCR beta loci was used to profile the T cell repertoires. Not all clones reach the TCRdb copy of this immuneACCESS table, which keeps in-frame sequences only. Checked studies attribute under half of the gap to unresolved V genes and leave the rest unexplained. The sample has fewer than 20,000 clones on record, roughly 90% of them singletons. Jointly, the top ten make up over 1.5% of the sample. This sample is drawn from a study of lymphopenia after photon versus proton radiotherapy (dated by TCRdb to between 2018 and 2020). As for the study more broadly: The study compared the immunological effects of photon versus proton radiation therapy in patients with gastrointestinal tumors who developed high-grade lymphopenia. The cohort comprised about 19 patients with gastrointestinal tumors who received either photon or proton therapy and then developed lymphopenia. The goal of the study was to describe how the two radiation modalities differ in their effects on the immune system. General findings and caveats noted by the study authors: The survival association was assessed only in patients who died, and better survival with proton therapy was presented by the authors as a possibility rather than a demonstrated result. After the lymphocyte count nadir, repertoires from photon-treated patients showed oligoclonal expansion, particularly of CD8+ Temra cells, and this expansion drove the decline in diversity. During treatment, patients who received photon therapy lost naive T cells and TCR diversity and gained effector/memory populations, whereas patients who received proton therapy remained relatively stable. Across the cohort, a larger post-nadir drop in TCR diversity was inversely correlated with overall survival time among patients who died.

From the cysteine through the phenylalanine, the CDR3 covers 13 amino acids. Only the CDR3 part of the read is kept: 39 bases, read in frame from the first base. CDR1 and CDR2 were assigned from the germline V gene as MGHRA and YSYEKL. V is clipped by 7 bases and J by 3 bases, and the sequence between their germline boundaries is 12 bases long. The sequence joins TRBV4-1 to TRBJ1-1, with TRBD1 tentatively as D gene (6 bases match). The clonotype comes from a woman in her 40s with cholangiocarcinoma. The specimen comprised peripheral blood, sampled from a patient treated with photon-based radiotherapy. Read as DNA, the sequence is TGCGCCAGCAAGGGGGGTTGGGACACTGAAGCTTTCTTT. This sequence encodes CASKGGWDTEAFF.